Listed below are T cell receptor beta chains from one sample, sequenced in a study of T-cell memory formation after mild COVID-19. TCRdb independently ran MiXCR on the 5' RACE reads; one entry per CDR3 protein. Among about 610,000 distinct CDR3 sequences, 17% were seen once, and the ten largest hold about 8.1%. Sample: PBMCs or a T cell subset sorted from them (not recorded which). The source of these receptors is an adult woman who had mild COVID-19 (a few samples of this study predate the infection). Cell type and time point are not known. CDR3s include the opening cysteine and the closing phenylalanine or tryptophan. The order of the fields is D gene, J gene, clone size, V gene, CDR3 DNA, CDR3 protein. D genes are given only for firm matches. Not all rows give a size; the values are once, few, many and, for expanded clones, a class.

NA,TRBJ2-7,NA,TRBV5-5,TGTGCCAGCTCTTATGAGGCGGGAAGTAGTCGGGGCGAGCAGTACTTC,CASSYEAGSSRGEQYF
TRBD1,TRBJ1-2,few,TRBV7-3,TGTGCCAGCAGCTTCGGGACAGGGGGTGGCTACACCTTC,CASSFGTGGGYTF
NA,TRBJ2-1,many,TRBV5-1,TGCGCCAGCAGCTTGGTTGGCACGGGCTACAATGAGCAGTTCTTC,CASSLVGTGYNEQFF
TRBD1,TRBJ2-5,NA,TRBV5-1,TGCGCCAGCAGCTCGACAGGGGTATATCAAGAGACCCAGTACTTC,CASSSTGVYQETQYF
NA,TRBJ1-1,NA,TRBV6-1,TGTGCCCACAGCAGGGCGAACACTGAAGCTTTCTTT,CAHSRANTEAFF
NA,TRBJ1-5,few,TRBV7-8,TGTGCCAGCAGCCCTTCGACAGGTGGTCAGCCCCAGCATTTT,CASSPSTGGQPQHF
TRBD1,TRBJ2-7,NA,TRBV18,TGTGCCAGCTCACTTACCGGGACAGGGGGGTACGAGCAGTACTTC,CASSLTGTGGYEQYF
NA,TRBJ2-5,few,TRBV5-4,TGTGCCAGCAGCCCGGAGAGGGAGACCCAGTACTTC,CASSPERETQYF
NA,TRBJ1-2,NA,TRBV2,TGTGCCAGCAGTGAATTGGGGGGCTACACCTTC,CASSELGGYTF
NA,TRBJ2-7,NA,TRBV20-1,TGCAGTGCTAGAGGCAGGACAGGAGGGTGGGACTACGAGCAGTACTTC,CSARGRTGGWDYEQYF
TRBD2,TRBJ2-1,few,TRBV7-9,TGTGCCAGCATCTCCCTAGCGGGAGAAATCGACAATGAGCAGTTCTTC,CASISLAGEIDNEQFF
NA,TRBJ1-1,few,TRBV27,TGTGCCAGCAGTTTATTCTTTGGAGGGGGTACTGAAGCTTTCTTT,CASSLFFGGGTEAFF
TRBD2,TRBJ2-7,NA,TRBV29-1,TGCAGCGCCCGCCCGACCGGGGGGGGGTACGAGCAGTACTTC,CSARPTGGGYEQYF
TRBD1,TRBJ2-1,once,TRBV6-5,TGTGCCAGCAGTTACGGGACAGGGGTCTACAATGAGCAGTTCTTC,CASSYGTGVYNEQFF
NA,TRBJ1-2,few,TRBV29-1,TGCAGCGTTCCGGCCTCTAACTATGGCTACACCTTC,CSVPASNYGYTF
NA,TRBJ2-7,NA,TRBV7-8,TGTGCCAGCAGCTTAGAAACAGTCCACGAGCAGTACTTC,CASSLETVHEQYF
NA,TRBJ1-2,few,TRBV5-5,TGTGCCAGCAGCGGCCAGGGACCCAATGGCTACACCTTC,CASSGQGPNGYTF
NA,TRBJ2-1,few,TRBV12-3/TRBV12-4,TGTGCCAGCAGCCTTAGCGGTCCTTCCTACAATGAGCAGTTCTTC,CASSLSGPSYNEQFF
TRBD2,TRBJ2-2,NA,TRBV6-2/TRBV6-3,TGTGCCAGCAGTTACTCCTCCACCCTAGCGGGGGAACTCGGGGAGCTGTTTTTT,CASSYSSTLAGELGELFF
TRBD2,TRBJ2-1,few,TRBV7-8,TGTGCCAGCAGCCGTGGACTAGCGGGGGGGTACAATGAGCAGTTCTTC,CASSRGLAGGYNEQFF
NA,TRBJ1-1,few,TRBV4-1,TGCGCCAGCAGCCAAGACCCGCAGGGCCGGGCCTCCCCCACTGAAGCTTTCTTT,CASSQDPQGRASPTEAFF
NA,TRBJ2-3,few,TRBV6-5,TGTGCCAGCAGTTACGAGACATCTAGCACAGATACGCAGTATTTT,CASSYETSSTDTQYF
NA,TRBJ2-7,NA,TRBV24-1,TGTGCCACCAGTGACCCACAAGGCTACGAGCAGTACTTC,CATSDPQGYEQYF
TRBD2,TRBJ2-7,NA,TRBV4-1,TGCGCCAGCAGCCAAGGGCTAGCGGGGGCCTTCTCCTACGAGCAGTACTTC,CASSQGLAGAFSYEQYF
NA,TRBJ2-7,NA,TRBV20-1,TGCAGTGCTAGAGATGGGTACTTAACCTACGAGCAGTACTTC,CSARDGYLTYEQYF
NA,TRBJ1-1,NA,TRBV7-2,TGTGCCAGCAGCTTATTGCGGGCATCCCTGAACACTGAAGCTTTCTTT,CASSLLRASLNTEAFF
TRBD1,TRBJ1-5,NA,TRBV7-9,TGTGCCAGCAGCCGCGGGACAGGGGGCAGGGGGTTGAGCAATCAGCCCCAGCATTTT,CASSRGTGGRGLSNQPQHF
NA,TRBJ2-3,few,TRBV11-2,TGTGCCAGCAGCTTAGACGGCCAGAGCACAGATACGCAGTATTTT,CASSLDGQSTDTQYF
NA,TRBJ1-1,NA,TRBV15,TGTGCCACCAGCTCCACAAATAGGAAGACTGAAGCTTTCTTT,CATSSTNRKTEAFF
TRBD2,TRBJ2-1,NA,TRBV6-2/TRBV6-3,TGTGCCAGCAGTAGGCTAGCGGAGTTTTACAATGAGCAGTTCTTC,CASSRLAEFYNEQFF
TRBD2,TRBJ2-1,NA,TRBV10-3,TGTGCCATCAGTAGTCAGCGGGAGGGCTACAATGAGCAGTTCTTC,CAISSQREGYNEQFF
NA,TRBJ2-3,NA,TRBV29-1,TGCAGCTCCCGGGCTAGTTGGGGCACAGATACGCAGTATTTT,CSSRASWGTDTQYF
NA,TRBJ1-1,few,TRBV28,TGTGCCAGCGAAGGTTGGACTGAAGCTTTCTTT,CASEGWTEAFF
NA,TRBJ1-6,NA,TRBV10-2,TGCGCCAGCAGTGAGTCAACCCGGGGGACCCGGCAACACTTT,CASSESTRGTRQHF
NA,TRBJ2-1,few,TRBV11-1,TGTGCCAGCGGAGAGGGGGGTAGGTATGAGCAGTTCTTC,CASGEGGRYEQFF
NA,TRBJ2-7,NA,TRBV6-2/TRBV6-3,TGTGCCAGCAGTTCCTCACCTTACGAGCAGTACTTC,CASSSSPYEQYF
TRBD1,TRBJ1-2,few,TRBV5-1,TGCGCCAGCAGCTTGGAGGCAGGGGGCGTGCACTATGGCTACACCTTC,CASSLEAGGVHYGYTF
TRBD2,TRBJ2-7,NA,TRBV7-8,TGTGCCAGCAGCTTAGGGACTAGCGTGGGCGAGCAGTACTTC,CASSLGTSVGEQYF
NA,TRBJ1-5,once,TRBV6-2/TRBV6-3,TGTGCCAGCAGCACGGGGGCAGGACAGCCCCAGCATTTT,CASSTGAGQPQHF
TRBD2,TRBJ2-7,many,TRBV5-6,TGTGCCAGCAGCCTACCGGGACTAGCGGGAGACGAGCAGTACTTC,CASSLPGLAGDEQYF
NA,TRBJ2-2,many,TRBV12-3/TRBV12-4,TGTGCCAGCAGCCCAAAACAGGGAGGGGAGCTGTTTTTT,CASSPKQGGELFF
TRBD2,TRBJ2-3,NA,TRBV4-1,TGCGCCAGCAGCCACCCAGTTGGGAGGGTAGGGAGCACAGATACGCAGTATTTT,CASSHPVGRVGSTDTQYF
NA,TRBJ2-5,many,TRBV30,TGTGCCTGGCAATGGACCACCCAAGAGACCCAGTACTTC,CAWQWTTQETQYF
NA,TRBJ2-7,NA,TRBV7-2,TGTGCCAGCAGCCTTACCGGGATATGGACCTACGAGCAGTACTTC,CASSLTGIWTYEQYF
TRBD1,TRBJ1-6,NA,TRBV23-1,TGCGCCAGCAAAGGACAGGGATATAATTCACCCCTCCACTTT,CASKGQGYNSPLHF
NA,TRBJ2-1,NA,TRBV4-2,TGTGCCAGCAGCCAAGAACTGGCAGGGGGAGGGAGTAGGAAGCAGTTCTTC,CASSQELAGGGSRKQFF
NA,TRBJ1-2,few,TRBV7-9,TGTGCCAGCAGCTACTCTAGCAATGGCTACACCTTC,CASSYSSNGYTF
TRBD1,TRBJ1-5,NA,TRBV10-3,TGTGCCACCACGGACAGGGTGGGTCAGCCCCAGCATTTT,CATTDRVGQPQHF
NA,TRBJ2-2,NA,TRBV2,TGTGCCGGGAACGAGGGGGTGGAGACCGGGGAGCTGTTTTTT,CAGNEGVETGELFF
NA,TRBJ2-3,NA,TRBV19,TGTGCCAGTAGTATAGGCCAGGGAAGCACAGATACGCAGTATTTT,CASSIGQGSTDTQYF
TRBD2,TRBJ2-5,NA,TRBV12-3/TRBV12-4,TGTGCCAGCAGTTCTCCGGGACTAGCGGGAAAAGAGACCCAGTACTTC,CASSSPGLAGKETQYF
TRBD1,TRBJ1-6,few,TRBV18,TGTGCCAGCTCACCACCCGTAGGGGGCACCTATAATTCACCCCTCCACTTT,CASSPPVGGTYNSPLHF
TRBD1,TRBJ1-1,NA,TRBV4-2,TGTGCCAGCAGCCCCGGGACAGGGATCTTAGGCACTGAAGCTTTCTTT,CASSPGTGILGTEAFF